Shown below are 23 T cell receptor beta chains from a single sample sequenced in a study of IL-17A CD8 T cells in psoriatic arthritis synovium. Psoriatic arthritis patients had synovial fluid drawn from joints that were actively inflamed. Assay used: immunoSEQ multiplex PCR; TCRdb lists only in-frame clones, some missing. The table includes 2,000 to 3,000 clones, roughly 70% detected once. The sequencing sample was made of memory CD8+ T cells from synovial fluid. Subset of the sample: bulk memory CD8+ T cells (CD45RA-CD27+/- and CD45RA+CD27-). Receptor source: a human donor with psoriatic arthritis.

The chain links TRBV25-1 to TRBJ1-4; no clear D. V lost 0 bases, J lost 10 bases, and 9 bases lay in between. The germline V gene encodes CDR1 MGHDK and CDR2 SYGVNS. The CDR3 loop spans 13 amino acids. The CDR3 coding sequence is TGTGCCAGCAGTGAATATTTCGGTGGAAAACTGTTTTTT. It encodes CASSEYFGGKLFF.

The chain is built from TRBV7-2 and TRBJ1-5; D remains unclear. The CDR3 is 15 amino acids. Per germline, CDR1 SGHTA and CDR2 FQGNSA. V lost 2 bases and J lost 11, with 19 bases in between. In nucleotides, the CDR3 is TGTGCCAGCAGCTTACTCGCAGGCCAACCCGAGACCCAGCATTTT. Its translation: CASSLLAGQPETQHF.

This clone was detected only a few times. This rearrangement joins TRBV7-9 to TRBJ1-2; TRBD1 matches at 7 bases. The V segment lost 4 bases and the J segment 6 bases; nucleotides outside the gene matches: 5. This CDR3 has 13 amino acids. Germline V gene sequence: CDR1 SEHNR, CDR2 FQNEAQ (reference sequence). As DNA, the CDR3 is TGTGCCAGCAGCTCACAGGGGAACCATGGCTACACCTTC. Its protein is CASSSQGNHGYTF.

Only a few counts were recorded for this clone. The V and J genes are TRBV4-1 and TRBJ1-4; TRBD1 matches 9 bases. V lost 4 bases, J lost 3 bases, and 9 bases stayed unmatched. The CDR3 runs to 17 residues. Germline CDR1 and CDR2: MGHRA and YSYEKL. The CDR3 DNA follows: TGCGCCAGCAGCCTGGGACAGGGTTTGATGGCTAATGAAAAACTGTTTTTT. Translation: CASSLGQGLMANEKLFF.

The chain has TRBV11-2 and TRBJ2-1; 13 bases fit TRBD2. Germline CDR1 and CDR2: SGHAT and FQNNGV. The CDR3 runs 15 residues. V shed 3 bases, J shed 5 bases, and the junction held 1 base outside the gene matches. The CDR3 sequence: CASSLTSGGNNEQFF. CDR3 bases: TGTGCCAGCAGCTTGACTAGCGGGGGGAACAATGAGCAGTTCTTC.

CDR3 residues: CASSLDDGAYEQYF. The CDR3 DNA is TGTGCCAGCAGCTTAGATGATGGCGCCTACGAGCAGTACTTC. This chain uses TRBV11-2 with TRBJ2-7; D gene ambiguous. The CDR3 is made up of 14 amino acids. Germline CDR1 is SGHAT and CDR2 is FQNNGV. Deletions cut 0 bases from V and 2 bases from J, with 8 bases between.

CDR3 sequence reads: CASSLDPRGTQPQHF. CDR3 sequence (DNA): TGTGCCAGCAGCTTAGATCCCAGGGGCACTCAGCCCCAGCATTTT. This chain joins TRBV11-2 and TRBJ1-5, with D perhaps TRBD1 (6 bases). V lost 0 bases, J lost 6 bases, and 12 bases lay in between. Germline V CDR1 and CDR2: SGHAT, FQNNGV. This CDR3 contains 15 residues.

CDR3: CASTPGIEQYF. The CDR3 DNA sequence: TGTGCCAGCACCCCGGGTATCGAGCAGTACTTC. The rearrangement uses TRBV6-1 and TRBJ2-7, with unresolved D. The length of the CDR3 is 11 residues. Germline CDR1 is MNHNS and CDR2 is SASEGT. V was trimmed by 7 bases and J by 6 bases, leaving 10 bases between them.

The rearrangement links TRBV6-7 to TRBJ1-3, with D maybe TRBD1 (6 bases). TRBV6-7 is an ORF; its function is uncertain. V gave up 6 bases and J gave up 3 bases, with 18 bases separating them. The CDR3 loop spans 16 amino acids. DNA of the CDR3: TGTGCCAGCAGAATAACAGGGTTAGCGGGTGGAAACACCATATATTTT. It translates to CASRITGLAGGNTIYF.

The genes are TRBV19 and TRBJ2-5; D might be TRBD1 or TRBD2, each matching 6 bases. Per germline, CDR1 LNHDA and CDR2 SQIVND (reference sequence). V lost 6 bases and J 1 base, leaving 15 bases between the germline ends. This CDR3 is built from 15 residues. The CDR3 DNA reads TGTGCCAGTAGAGGGGGAGTAGCGGTCCAAGAGACCCAGTACTTC. The encoded protein is CASRGGVAVQETQYF.

This chain links TRBV7-9 with TRBJ2-5, with unresolved D. The CDR3 consists of 11 residues. Germline V gives CDR1 SEHNR, CDR2 FQNEAQ (reference sequence). Trimming stripped 5 bases from V and 4 bases from J, with 5 bases between. The CDR3 reads CASSPGETQYF. CDR3 DNA: TGTGCCAGCAGCCCGGGAGAGACCCAGTACTTC.

The V gene is TRBV5-6, the J gene TRBJ1-1; D might be TRBD1 (5 bases). CDR3 size: 12 residues. The germline V and J ends were trimmed by 0 bases and 7 bases, with 7 bases remaining between them. Germline CDR1 and CDR2: SGHDT and YYEEEE. For the CDR3, the DNA is TGTGCCAGCAGCTTGGTGCAGGGTGAAGCTTTCTTT. Its protein product is CASSLVQGEAFF.

The chain has TRBV4-1 and TRBJ2-7, with D perhaps matching TRBD2 (7 bases). There are 16 residues in the CDR3. V shed 2 bases and J shed 2 bases, with 16 bases lying between them. Germline values: CDR1 MGHRA, CDR2 YSYEKL. CDR3 nucleotide sequence: TGCGCCAGCAGCCAACCGGGGGGCGGGCGACCCTACGAGCAGTACTTC. The encoded protein is CASSQPGGGRPYEQYF.

The rearrangement joins TRBV2 to TRBJ2-5, with 8 bases aligning to TRBD1. There are 13 residues in the CDR3. Germline CDR1 is SNHLY and CDR2 is FYNNEI. V lost 6 bases and J lost 6; bases outside the gene matches: 6. The CDR3 sequence: CASRTGDGQTQYF. In DNA, the CDR3 is TGTGCCAGCAGGACAGGGGATGGGCAGACCCAGTACTTC.

The CDR3 nucleotides read TGTGCCAGCATCCCTACACGGGGGCTGAGCTCCTACAATGAGCAGTTCTTC. This sequence encodes CASIPTRGLSSYNEQFF. The chain combines TRBV21-1 with TRBJ2-1. TRBV21-1 is listed as a pseudogene. The CDR3 length is 17 residues.

Only one count was recorded for this clone. V gene TRBV4-2 combines with J gene TRBJ2-1; 12 nucleotides agree with TRBD2. In germline, CDR1 is LGHNA, CDR2 YNFKEQ. V was clipped by 3 bases and J by 8 bases; unmatched bases: 8. The CDR3 has 16 amino acids. The CDR3 coding sequence is TGTGCCAGCAGCCATCGTACTAGCGGGGGGACCTATGAGCAGTTCTTC. Encoded protein: CASSHRTSGGTYEQFF.

The chain couples TRBV6-4 to TRBJ2-1; D might be TRBD2 (7 bases). This CDR3 has 14 amino acids. V lost 3 bases and J 7 bases, leaving 13 bases between the germline ends. Germline V gene data show CDR1 as MRHNA and CDR2 as SNTAGT. The CDR3 DNA reads as TGTGCCAGCAGTGAGAAGGGGGGGCCGAATGAGCAGTTCTTC. It encodes CASSEKGGPNEQFF.

The CDR3 loop reads CASSQDPYTTSGGPDTQYF. The CDR3 DNA is TGTGCCAGCAGCCAAGATCCTTATACTACTAGCGGGGGGCCAGATACGCAGTATTTT. The V call is TRBV4-2, the J call TRBJ2-3, with TRBD2 identical over 12 bases. This CDR3 region has 19 residues. Per the germline V gene, CDR1 is LGHNA and CDR2 is YNFKEQ. With 0 bases clipped from V and 4 bases from J, the junction kept 11 bases outside the gene matches.

The chain recombines TRBV15 with TRBJ1-2; 7 positions agree with TRBD1. CDR1 and CDR2 from the germline V gene are LNHNV and YYDKDF (reference sequence). V lost 3 bases, J lost 0 bases, and 7 bases stayed unmatched. The CDR3 length is 16 residues. The CDR3 region has the DNA TGTGCCACCAGCAGGGGGACAGACGCTACTAACTATGGCTACACCTTC. Its translation is CATSRGTDATNYGYTF. The variable domain in full, with the rest retrieved from reference TRBV15 and TRBJ1-2, is DAMVIQNPRYQVTQFGKPVTLSCSQTLNHNVMYWYQQKSSQAPKLLFHYYDKDFNNEADTPDNFQSRRPNTSFCFLDIRSPGLGDTAMYLCATSRGTDATNYGYTFGSGTRLTVV.

The V gene is TRBV12-5, the J gene TRBJ2-3; D not resolved. The CDR3 loop spans 13 amino acids. Germline V gene data show CDR1 as LGHNT and CDR2 as FRNRAP. Between the trimmed V and J ends, which lost 1 base and 6 bases, there was a span of 8 bases. CDR3 coding DNA: TGTGCTAGTGGTTTGGCCGTAGGGGATACGCAGTATTTT. This codes for CASGLAVGDTQYF.

This clone was found a few times. The gene calls are TRBV27 and TRBJ1-5; no definite D call. V lost 5 bases and J lost 0, with 8 bases in between. The CDR3 is made up of 14 amino acids. Germline-derived CDR1 and CDR2 are MNHEY and SMNVEV (reference sequence). The CDR3 DNA reads as TGTGCCAGCAGTGCGCGCTATAGCAATCAGCCCCAGCATTTT. Translating it yields CASSARYSNQPQHF.

This clone is large (0.1 to 1%). The rearrangement links TRBV6-5 to TRBJ2-1; the match to TRBD2 covers 7 bases. The CDR3 extends over 13 amino acids. V shed 0 bases and J 9 bases; nucleotides not matched to a gene: 2. CDR1 and CDR2 (germline): MNHEY, SVGAGI. The CDR3 DNA follows: TGTGCCAGCAGTTACTCGGGCGGGGGTGAGCAGTTCTTC. As protein: CASSYSGGGEQFF.

The chain is built from TRBV6-1 and TRBJ1-2; D is ambiguous. The CDR3 extends over 15 amino acids. With 0 bases removed from V and 4 bases from J, the gap between germline ends came to 12 bases. Germline V lookup: CDR1 MNHNS, CDR2 SASEGT. This CDR3 is CASSEALGTGYGYTF. The CDR3 DNA reads as TGTGCCAGCAGTGAAGCGCTCGGAACCGGCTATGGCTACACCTTC.